Included here is one TCR beta chain sequence, with context. The antigen is unknown. This entry is derived from a study of T cell responses to AZD1222 COVID-19 vaccine. Findings and limits, study-wide: Samples come after the peak T cell response, not at day 14.

Only in-frame clones appear in the TCRdb table, and some are missing; sequencing was by immunoSEQ multiplex PCR. The sample has under 85,000 clones, approximately 86% seen once. The source material was peripheral blood, sampled on day 0 of AZD1222 vaccination. This receptor was taken from an adult in good health.

CDR3 in DNA: TGTGCCAGCAGTTTCGGGACAGGGAGCACAGATACGCAGTATTTT. It is translated as CASSFGTGSTDTQYF. The rearrangement links TRBV28 to TRBJ2-3, with TRBD1 matching 9 bases. After removal of 3 bases from V and 0 bases from J, the junction contained 1 base not matched to a gene. CDR1 is MDHEN and CDR2 is SYDVKM in the germline V gene. This CDR3 comprises 15 residues.